Listed here are 26 T cell receptor beta chains from one sample, sequenced in a study of blood T cell repertoires in COVID-19. Sequenced by immunoSEQ multiplex PCR; TCRdb stores in-frame clones only, minus some. The sample carries about 90,000 clones, around four fifths recorded once. Input material: peripheral blood. These receptors all come from a woman in her sixties or seventies with active or convalescent COVID-19.

This chain connects TRBV2 to TRBJ1-5; TRBD1 might be the D (5 bases). The CDR3 runs to 15 residues. Germline assignment: CDR1 SNHLY and CDR2 FYNNEI. Between the trimmed V and J ends, which lost 1 base and 7 bases, there was a span of 14 bases. The CDR3 loop reads CASSEGLGGSQPQHF. The DNA for the CDR3 is TGTGCCAGCAGTGAAGGGTTGGGGGGTTCGCAGCCCCAGCATTTT.

The chain has TRBV9 and TRBJ1-1, with 8 bases aligning to TRBD1. Germline loops: CDR1 SGDLS, CDR2 YYNGEE. The junction had 3 bases not matched to a gene; V was cut back by 3 bases and J by 8 bases. The CDR3 runs to 12 residues. The CDR3 is CASSDYRGEAFF. CDR3 nucleotides: TGTGCCAGCAGCGATTACAGGGGGGAAGCTTTCTTT.

This clone was detected a few times. The chain uses TRBV10-3 and TRBJ2-3; tentative D call: TRBD2 (5 bases). Germline CDR1 reads ENHRY; CDR2 reads SYGVKD. Trimming stripped 5 bases from V and 1 base from J, with 13 bases between. The CDR3 totals 15 residues. The CDR3 DNA sequence: TGTGCCATCAGTTCGGGGTCGATGGGCACAGATACGCAGTATTTT. Encoded protein: CAISSGSMGTDTQYF.

The chain is built from TRBV7-9 and TRBJ1-6, with D possibly being TRBD1 (6 bases). The V end lost 8 bases, the J end lost 6 bases, and 11 bases lay between the germline ends. Germline V gives CDR1 SEHNR, CDR2 FQNEAQ (reference sequence). The CDR3 is 13 amino acids. The CDR3, as DNA: TGTGCCAGCCGGACAGAGATTAATTCACCCCTCCACTTT. Translating gives CASRTEINSPLHF.

This rearrangement joins TRBV2 to TRBJ1-2; TRBD1 is a possible D gene (6 bases). This CDR3 has 15 residues. Deletions cut 5 bases from V and 2 bases from J, with 15 bases between. CDR1 is SNHLY and CDR2 is FYNNEI in the germline V gene. Written as DNA, the CDR3 is TGTGCCAGCAGTCCGCAGGGGCGAGGGAACTATGGCTACACCTTC. This gives the protein CASSPQGRGNYGYTF.

The chain employs TRBV20-1 and TRBJ1-2; maybe TRBD1 (5 bases). Trimming took 4 bases from V and 8 from J, leaving 11 bases between them. The CDR3 sequence is 11 residues long. In germline, CDR1 is DFQATT, CDR2 SNEGSKA (reference sequence). CDR3: CSATRVSGYTF. CDR3 DNA sequence: TGCAGTGCTACCAGGGTTTCGGGCTACACCTTC.

The rearrangement uses TRBV7-2 and TRBJ1-2, with 8 bases fitting TRBD1. In germline, CDR1 is SGHTA, CDR2 FQGNSA. This CDR3 contains 14 residues. The V and J ends lost 4 bases and 5 bases, in that order; junction bases with no gene match: 6. CDR3 region: CASSSRQGLYGYTF. CDR3 DNA: TGTGCCAGCAGCTCCCGACAGGGGCTGTATGGCTACACCTTC.

V and J are TRBV28 and TRBJ1-1; 9 bases agree with TRBD1. Looked up from germline, CDR1 is MDHEN and CDR2 is SYDVKM. J was trimmed by 5 bases and V by 7 bases; bases with no gene match: 2. The CDR3 contains 12 residues. The CDR3 here is CASNRGPTEAFF. The CDR3 coding sequence is TGTGCCAGCAACAGGGGGCCGACTGAAGCTTTCTTT.

The chain recombines TRBV4-2 with TRBJ1-2; D ambiguous. Germline CDR1 is LGHNA and CDR2 is YNFKEQ. This CDR3 comprises 17 residues. V shed 4 bases and J shed 0 bases, with 18 bases lying between them. The CDR3 nucleotides read TGTGCCAGCAGCCTAGACCGAGACACGCTCACTAACTATGGCTACACCTTC. It encodes CASSLDRDTLTNYGYTF.

The CDR3 reads CASSFTGGFNGELFF. CDR3 nucleotides: TGTGCCAGCAGTTTTACAGGGGGCTTTAACGGGGAGCTGTTTTTT. The chain carries TRBV27 and TRBJ2-2; 9 bases fit TRBD1. There are 15 residues in the CDR3. J gave up 7 bases and V 3 bases, and 6 bases lay outside the gene matches. Looked up from germline, CDR1 is MNHEY and CDR2 is SMNVEV (reference sequence).

V is TRBV5-1 and J is TRBJ2-2; D ambiguous. The CDR3 has 15 amino acids. Trimming shortened V by 0 bases and J by 2 bases, and 8 bases separated the two germline ends. The germline V gene encodes CDR1 SGHRS and CDR2 YFSETQ. The CDR3 DNA sequence: TGCGCCAGCAGCTTGGGGCTCTTAAACACCGGGGAGCTGTTTTTT. Its protein product is CASSLGLLNTGELFF.

The gene calls are TRBV6-4 and TRBJ2-5; TRBD1 matches at 9 bases. CDR1 and CDR2 (germline): MRHNA, SNTAGT. The CDR3 consists of 21 residues. J was trimmed by 4 bases and V by 0 bases; bases with no gene match: 21. CDR3 in amino acids: CASSDSHFGTGYAVDGETQYF. DNA for the CDR3: TGTGCCAGCAGTGACTCGCACTTCGGGACAGGGTACGCGGTCGACGGAGAGACCCAGTACTTC.

In this sample, this clone turned up once. The genes are TRBV29-1 and TRBJ2-1; no clear D. The V and J ends lost 3 bases and 0 bases respectively, with 9 bases between them. The length of the CDR3 is 14 residues. Germline V gene lookup returns CDR1 SQVTM and CDR2 ANQGSEA. As DNA, the CDR3 is TGCAGCGTTGACAGTTATACCTCCTACAATGAGCAGTTCTTC. It codes for CSVDSYTSYNEQFF.

The chain has TRBV11-2 and TRBJ2-1; the match to TRBD2 covers 8 bases. This CDR3 has 15 amino acids. CDR1 is SGHAT, CDR2 FQNNGV, per germline. V gave up 2 bases and J gave up 2 bases; unmatched junction bases: 2. The CDR3 spells CASSLLGGAYNEQFF. The CDR3 region has the DNA TGTGCCAGCAGCTTACTCGGGGGGGCCTACAATGAGCAGTTCTTC.

The chain recombines TRBV24-1 with TRBJ1-2; TRBD1 matches at 9 bases. The CDR3 is made up of 12 amino acids. The V and J ends lost 9 bases and 5 bases, in that order; junction bases with no gene match: 3. Germline CDR1 is KGHDR and CDR2 is SFDVKD. The CDR3 DNA reads TGTGCCACCTCGGGACAGGGTTATGGCTACACCTTC. Amino acid sequence: CATSGQGYGYTF.

The J gene is TRBJ1-3, the V gene TRBV5-5, with D hard to call. The CDR3 extends over 15 amino acids. Trimming took off 2 bases at V and 1 base at J, with 10 bases between the two ends. Germline-derived CDR1 and CDR2 are SGHKS and YYEKEE (reference sequence). CDR3 residues: CASSFGLTSGNTIYF. In nucleotides, the CDR3 is TGTGCCAGCAGCTTCGGACTGACTTCTGGAAACACCATATATTTT.

This rearrangement joins TRBV5-1 to TRBJ1-2; TRBD1 matches at 7 bases. With 3 bases clipped from V and 1 base from J, the junction kept 6 bases outside the gene matches. There are 15 residues in the CDR3. Germline CDR1 SGHRS, CDR2 YFSETQ. CDR3 amino acids: CASSSTGQNNYGYTF. The CDR3, as DNA: TGCGCCAGCAGCTCGACGGGACAGAATAACTATGGCTACACCTTC.

The chain links TRBV5-1 to TRBJ2-5, with TRBD1 as a possible D gene (6 bases). CDR1 is SGHRS, CDR2 YFSETQ, per germline. The V gene lost 0 bases and the J gene lost 6 bases, with 12 bases spanning the gap. The length of the CDR3 is 14 residues. CDR3 in DNA: TGCGCCAGCAGCTTGGAGAGGGGGTCCAAGACCCAGTACTTC. This sequence encodes CASSLERGSKTQYF. Based on the CDR3 plus reference TRBV5-1 and TRBJ2-5, the full variable domain is KAGVTQTPRYLIKTRGQQVTLSCSPISGHRSVSWYQQTPGQGLQFLFEYFSETQRNKGNFPGRFSGRQFSNSRSEMNVSTLELGDSALYLCASSLERGSKTQYFGPGTRLLVL.

This clone appeared a few times. The V and J genes are TRBV5-1 and TRBJ1-1; 8 bases match TRBD1. The CDR3 consists of 16 residues. CDR1 is SGHRS, CDR2 YFSETQ, per germline. The V segment lost 0 bases and the J segment 1 base; nucleotides outside the gene matches: 5. The CDR3 sequence: CASSLAGGGQNTEAFF. As DNA, the CDR3 is TGCGCCAGCAGCTTGGCAGGGGGCGGGCAGAACACTGAAGCTTTCTTT.

The V gene is TRBV2, the J gene TRBJ1-2; weak D call: TRBD1 (5 bases). Germline values: CDR1 SNHLY, CDR2 FYNNEI. With 6 bases removed from V and 5 bases from J, the gap between germline ends came to 16 bases. CDR3 size: 14 residues. CDR3 amino acids: CASRATLGGYGYTF. The CDR3 nucleotides are TGTGCCAGCAGAGCGACACTGGGGGGGTATGGCTACACCTTC. Looking up the rest from reference TRBV2 and TRBJ1-2 gives the full variable domain: EPEVTQTPSHQVTQMGQEVILRCVPISNHLYFYWYRQILGQKVEFLVSFYNNEISEKSEIFDDQFSVERPDGSNFTLKIRSTKLEDSAMYFCASRATLGGYGYTFGSGTRLTVV.

This clone was detected only a few times. V and J are TRBV7-2 and TRBJ1-3; D possibly corresponds to TRBD1 (6 bases). Per germline, CDR1 SGHTA and CDR2 FQGNSA. This CDR3 has 15 amino acids. The germline V and J ends were trimmed by 11 bases and 3 bases, with 20 bases remaining between them. DNA of the CDR3: TGTGCCGTACCAGGGGACCGGATTCATGGAAACACCATATATTTT. This gives the protein CAVPGDRIHGNTIYF.

In its sample, this clone was seen once. Other DNA sequences in the sample encode the same CDR3. The chain uses TRBV5-1 and TRBJ2-3, with TRBD1 identical over 9 bases. Germline V gene sequence: CDR1 SGHRS, CDR2 YFSETQ. There are 15 residues in the CDR3. V shed 0 bases and J 1 base; nucleotides not matched to a gene: 0. The DNA of the CDR3 is TGCGCCAGCAGCTTGGGGACAGGGGGCACAGATACGCAGTATTTT. This sequence encodes CASSLGTGGTDTQYF.

The DNA of the CDR3 is TGTGCCAGCAGTGACAGGTCATCCACCGGGGAGCTGTTTTTT. Its protein is CASSDRSSTGELFF. This rearrangement joins TRBV6-2 or TRBV6-3 to TRBJ2-2; possible D gene TRBD1, 6 bases. Germline V CDR1 and CDR2: MNHEY, SVGEGT. CDR3 length equals 14 residues. Trimming removed 5 bases from V and 4 bases from J, with 11 bases in between.

This clone was observed a few times. The CDR3 is CAISQGQSYEQYF. In DNA, the CDR3 is TGTGCCATCAGCCAGGGACAGAGCTACGAGCAGTACTTC. The J gene is TRBJ2-7, the V gene TRBV10-3, with 7 bases matching TRBD1. J lost 3 bases, V lost 6 bases, and 5 bases had no gene match. The CDR3 extends over 13 amino acids. Germline V gives CDR1 ENHRY, CDR2 SYGVKD.

V gene TRBV24-1 combines with J gene TRBJ1-2, with D tentatively TRBD1 (5 bases). CDR3 length: 13 residues. Germline lookup yields CDR1 KGHDR and CDR2 SFDVKD. V lost 6 bases, J lost 1 base, and 8 bases lay in between. Here the CDR3 DNA reads TGTGCCACCAGTCGGGGGGTTAACTATGGCTACACCTTC. This gives the protein CATSRGVNYGYTF.

The chain employs TRBV3-1 (or the pseudogene TRBV3-2) and TRBJ2-1; 9 bases line up with TRBD2. V lost 8 bases to trimming and J lost 8 bases; unmatched junction nucleotides: 7. The CDR3 contains 13 residues. Looked up from germline, CDR1 is LGHDT and CDR2 is YNNKEL (reference sequence). In nucleotides, the CDR3 is TGTGCCAGCCCCGGGACTAGCATCGATGAGCAGTTCTTC. Residues: CASPGTSIDEQFF.